This T cell receptor (beta chain) was captured in a study of blood T cell repertoires in COVID-19. Clones were read by immunoSEQ multiplex PCR, and TCRdb kept only the in-frame ones, dropping some. Seen here are roughly 240,000 clones, about four fifths observed once, and the top ten hold about 3.8%. Recruitment covered about two dozen US areas and drew participants whose ages spanned about 18 to 95 years. Participant reports of clinical history set cohort assignment. Exposed volunteers were people who met a COVID-19 case within 2 weeks before study entry. This TCR was sampled from a woman in her forties who had been exposed to COVID-19. The sequenced material came from PBMCs or T cells enriched from blood (not recorded which).

Here the CDR3 DNA reads TGTGCCAGCAGTAGGGACAGGGGGGACTATGGCTACACCTTC. Translating gives CASSRDRGDYGYTF. The chain couples TRBV27 to TRBJ1-2; TRBD1 matches at 11 bases. The CDR3 sequence is 14 residues long. Germline V gene lookup returns CDR1 MNHEY and CDR2 SMNVEV (reference sequence). V trimming: 5 bases; J trimming: 3 bases; junction bases outside the gene matches: 2.